Below, 20 T cell receptor beta chains from the same sample are listed, as sequenced in a study of blood T cell repertoires in COVID-19. Sequencing used immunoSEQ multiplex PCR; TCRdb keeps in-frame clones, though not all of them. The sample holds about 7,000 clones, about 89% seen once. Sequencing was performed on peripheral blood. The receptors shown here come from a man aged 65 to 85 with active COVID-19.

This rearrangement joins TRBV19 to TRBJ1-2; a possible D gene is TRBD1 (6 bases). Trimming removed 7 bases at V and 5 bases at J, with 11 bases between. The CDR3 totals 12 residues. Per the germline V gene, CDR1 is LNHDA and CDR2 is SQIVND (reference sequence). As DNA, the CDR3 is TGTGCCAGTACCGGGACACCGTATGGCTACACCTTC. It is translated as CASTGTPYGYTF.

The chain uses TRBV29-1 and TRBJ2-7, with a tentative D call TRBD1 (7 bases). Trimming shortened V by 1 base and J by 7 bases, and 14 bases separated the two germline ends. Germline V lookup: CDR1 SQVTM, CDR2 ANQGSEA. CDR3 length: 13 residues. DNA of the CDR3: TGCAGCGTTGAAGGTAGGAGGGGGCGAGAGCAGTACTTC. It yields the protein CSVEGRRGREQYF.

Remarks on this clone: The junction departs from the called germline gene at one end, perhaps through a read error. The rearrangement joins TRBV6-1 to TRBJ2-5, with D hard to call. The germline V gene encodes CDR1 MNHNS and CDR2 SASEGT. This CDR3 is 13 amino acids long. CDR3 coding DNA: TGTGCCAGCAGGGAAGACTTCGTTTCAACCCAGTACTTC. Protein sequence: CASREDFVSTQYF.

The chain couples TRBV27 to TRBJ1-2; D may be TRBD1 (5 bases). There are 14 residues in the CDR3. Looked up from germline, CDR1 is MNHEY and CDR2 is SMNVEV (reference sequence). Deletions cut 5 bases from V and 2 bases from J, with 12 bases between. CDR3: CASSGTGGNYGYTF. In DNA, the CDR3 is TGTGCCAGCAGTGGGACGGGGGGGAACTATGGCTACACCTTC.

This clone was counted a few times. The V and J genes are TRBV5-5 and TRBJ1-5; the match to TRBD1 covers 7 bases. Germline V gene data show CDR1 as SGHKS and CDR2 as YYEKEE (reference sequence). V lost 4 bases and J lost 0; bases outside the gene matches: 7. This CDR3 spans 16 amino acids. This chain's CDR3 is CASSLTGRYSNQPQHF. The CDR3 DNA follows: TGTGCCAGCAGCCTGACAGGGCGGTATAGCAATCAGCCCCAGCATTTT.

The rearrangement uses TRBV19 and TRBJ1-2; D remains unclear. Germline V gene sequence: CDR1 LNHDA, CDR2 SQIVND (reference sequence). There are 11 residues in the CDR3. Trimming stripped 9 bases from V and 3 bases from J, with 8 bases between. The CDR3 nucleotides read TGTGCCAGCGGACTTTACTATGGCTACACCTTC. It yields the protein CASGLYYGYTF.

The V gene is TRBV3-1 (or the pseudogene TRBV3-2), the J gene TRBJ1-1; D is possibly TRBD1 (5 bases). CDR3 size: 12 residues. Trimming removed 4 bases at V and 8 bases at J, with 11 bases between. Germline CDR1 LGHDT, CDR2 YNNKEL (reference sequence). The CDR3 protein is CASSPLRGEAFF. The DNA for the CDR3 is TGTGCCAGCAGCCCGCTCCGGGGGGAAGCTTTCTTT.

This chain uses TRBV7-9 with TRBJ2-5, with D maybe TRBD1 (5 bases). This CDR3 is built from 11 residues. V was clipped by 5 bases and J by 9 bases, with 10 bases between them. Germline values: CDR1 SEHNR, CDR2 FQNEAQ (reference sequence). CDR3 DNA sequence: TGTGCCAGCAGCCCAGGGCCCTCCCAGTACTTC. Encoded protein: CASSPGPSQYF.

The chain employs TRBV10-1 and TRBJ2-1, with 8 bases fitting TRBD1. The V segment lost 11 bases and the J segment 3 bases; nucleotides outside the gene matches: 9. The CDR3 runs 14 residues. Germline V gene data show CDR1 as WNHNN and CDR2 as SYGVQD (reference sequence). The CDR3 coding sequence is TGCGCCGCAACGGACAGGGCCCGCTACAATGAGCAGTTCTTC. Its protein is CAATDRARYNEQFF.

This rearrangement joins TRBV9 to TRBJ2-2, with 7 bases identical to TRBD2. The germline V gene encodes CDR1 SGDLS and CDR2 YYNGEE. CDR3 length: 15 residues. J gave up 4 bases and V 3 bases, and 6 bases lay outside the gene matches. The CDR3 sequence: CASSGTSLATGELFF. In DNA, the CDR3 is TGTGCCAGCAGCGGGACTAGTCTTGCCACCGGGGAGCTGTTTTTT.

A single count supports this clone. The J gene is TRBJ2-1, the V gene TRBV10-3; D is perhaps TRBD1 (6 bases). The CDR3 is 16 amino acids. Between the trimmed V and J ends, which lost 5 bases and 0 bases, there was a span of 14 bases. CDR1 and CDR2 (germline): ENHRY, SYGVKD. The CDR3 spells CAISLNGQSSYNEQFF. For the CDR3, the DNA is TGTGCCATCAGTCTAAACGGACAGAGCTCCTACAATGAGCAGTTCTTC.

J is TRBJ1-1 and V is TRBV10-1; D perhaps matches TRBD1 (5 bases). CDR3 size: 15 residues. V was pared by 4 bases and J by 1 base, with 13 bases between. CDR1 is WNHNN and CDR2 is SYGVQD in the germline V gene (reference sequence). The CDR3 sequence is CASSAGRRGNTEAFF. The CDR3 DNA follows: TGCGCCAGCAGTGCGGGACGGCGGGGGAACACTGAAGCTTTCTTT.

V and J are TRBV9 and TRBJ2-5; TRBD2 aligns across 8 bases. The CDR3 extends over 15 amino acids. Looked up from germline, CDR1 is SGDLS and CDR2 is YYNGEE. V was clipped by 0 bases and J by 5 bases; unmatched bases: 6. The CDR3 DNA reads TGTGCCAGCAGCGTAGCGGGGGGGCTGGGGGAGACCCAGTACTTC. Its protein product is CASSVAGGLGETQYF.

This chain joins TRBV12-3 or TRBV12-4 and TRBJ1-1, with D possibly being TRBD1 (6 bases). V lost 5 bases, J lost 1 base, and 8 bases lay in between. This CDR3 region has 13 residues. CDR3 nucleotides: TGTGCCAGCAGTGTGGGACAGAACACTGAAGCTTTCTTT. The encoded protein is CASSVGQNTEAFF.

This chain links TRBV19 with TRBJ2-3; the D is unclear. Trimming pared 7 bases from V and 4 bases from J, leaving 6 bases between. This CDR3 region has 11 residues. In germline, CDR1 is LNHDA, CDR2 SQIVND (reference sequence). The CDR3 coding sequence is TGTGCCAGTAAGATAGCAGATACGCAGTATTTT. Protein product: CASKIADTQYF.

The V and J genes are TRBV2 and TRBJ2-1, with 7 bases lining up with TRBD2. Germline values: CDR1 SNHLY, CDR2 FYNNEI. The V gene end was trimmed by 8 bases and the J gene end by 0 bases; junction bases not matched to a gene: 10. The CDR3 totals 16 residues. DNA of the CDR3: TGTGCCAGCTTGGATTGGGGGGGAAGCTCCTACAATGAGCAGTTCTTC. Its translation: CASLDWGGSSYNEQFF.

A single count supports this clone. CDR3 in DNA: TGTGCCAGCAAACAGGGGCATAGCAATCAGCCCCAGCATTTT. Its protein is CASKQGHSNQPQHF. The chain combines TRBV28 with TRBJ1-5, with TRBD1 identical over 7 bases. After removal of 7 bases from V and 0 bases from J, the junction contained 3 bases not matched to a gene. Germline loops: CDR1 MDHEN, CDR2 SYDVKM. The CDR3 is made up of 14 amino acids.

V is TRBV7-7 and J is TRBJ2-5; TRBD2 is a possible D gene (6 bases). The V gene's germline CDR1 is SSHAT and CDR2 FNYEAQ (reference sequence). V gave up 5 bases and J gave up 0 bases, with 16 bases separating them. This CDR3 is 16 amino acids long. The CDR3 protein is CASSIGRRGNQETQYF. CDR3 nucleotides: TGTGCCAGCAGCATAGGACGCCGGGGGAACCAAGAGACCCAGTACTTC.

This clone came up once. The V call is TRBV15, the J call TRBJ2-7; D is uncertain. The germline CDR1 and CDR2 sequences are LNHNV and YYDKDF (reference sequence). This CDR3 has 14 amino acids. V lost 0 bases, J lost 0 bases, and 6 bases lay in between. The CDR3 coding sequence is TGTGCCACCAGCAGAGACCGGTACTCCTACGAGCAGTACTTC. It specifies CATSRDRYSYEQYF. Looking up the rest from reference TRBV15 and TRBJ2-7 gives the full variable domain: DAMVIQNPRYQVTQFGKPVTLSCSQTLNHNVMYWYQQKSSQAPKLLFHYYDKDFNNEADTPDNFQSRRPNTSFCFLDIRSPGLGDTAMYLCATSRDRYSYEQYFGPGTRLTVT.

V and J are TRBV7-8 and TRBJ1-2, with 11 bases aligning to TRBD1. CDR3 length: 14 residues. CDR1 SGHVS and CDR2 FQNEAQ come from the germline V gene. J was trimmed by 8 bases and V by 5 bases; bases with no gene match: 7. The CDR3 nucleotides read TGTGCCAGCAGCCTACGGACAGGGGGCAGGGGCTACACCTTC. It codes for CASSLRTGGRGYTF.